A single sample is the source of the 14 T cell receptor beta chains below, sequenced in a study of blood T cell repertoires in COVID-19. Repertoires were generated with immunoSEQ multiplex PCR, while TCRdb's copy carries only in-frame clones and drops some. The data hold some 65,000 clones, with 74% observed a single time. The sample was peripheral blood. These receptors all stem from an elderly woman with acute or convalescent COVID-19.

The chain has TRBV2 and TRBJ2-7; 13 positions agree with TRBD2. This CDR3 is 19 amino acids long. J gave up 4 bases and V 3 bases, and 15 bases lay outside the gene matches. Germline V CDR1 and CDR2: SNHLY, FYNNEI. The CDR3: CASSEQKALAGGKLYEQYF. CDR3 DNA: TGTGCCAGCAGTGAGCAAAAGGCACTAGCGGGAGGGAAATTATACGAGCAGTACTTC.

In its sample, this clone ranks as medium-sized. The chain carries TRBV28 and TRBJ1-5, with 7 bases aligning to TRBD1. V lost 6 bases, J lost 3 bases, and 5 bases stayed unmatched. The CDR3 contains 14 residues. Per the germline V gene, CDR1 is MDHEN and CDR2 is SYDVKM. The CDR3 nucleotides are TGTGCCAGCAGCTCTACAGGGGCCAATCAGCCCCAGCATTTT. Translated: CASSSTGANQPQHF.

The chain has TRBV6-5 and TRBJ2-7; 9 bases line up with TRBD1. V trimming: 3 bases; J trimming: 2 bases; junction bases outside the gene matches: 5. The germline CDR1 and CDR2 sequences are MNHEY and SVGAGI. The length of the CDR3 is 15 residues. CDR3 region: CASSYRGQGTYEQYF. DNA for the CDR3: TGTGCCAGCAGTTATCGGGGACAGGGAACCTACGAGCAGTACTTC.

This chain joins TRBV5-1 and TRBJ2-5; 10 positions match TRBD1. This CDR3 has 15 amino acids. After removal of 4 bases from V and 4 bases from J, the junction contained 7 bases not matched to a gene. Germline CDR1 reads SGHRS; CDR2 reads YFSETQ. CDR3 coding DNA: TGCGCCAGCAGCGGGAGGACAGGGGGAGGAGAGACCCAGTACTTC. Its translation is CASSGRTGGGETQYF.

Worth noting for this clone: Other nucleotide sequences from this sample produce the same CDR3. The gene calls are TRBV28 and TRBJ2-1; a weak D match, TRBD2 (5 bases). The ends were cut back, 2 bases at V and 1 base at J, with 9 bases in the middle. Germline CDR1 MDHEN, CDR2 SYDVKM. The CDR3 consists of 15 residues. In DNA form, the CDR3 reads TGTGCCAGCAGTTTACCCCGGACTTCCTACAATGAGCAGTTCTTC. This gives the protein CASSLPRTSYNEQFF. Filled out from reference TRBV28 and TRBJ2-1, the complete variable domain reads DVKVTQSSRYLVKRTGEKVFLECVQDMDHENMFWYRQDPGLGLRLIYFSYDVKMKEKGDIPEGYSVSREKKERFSLILESASTNQTSMYLCASSLPRTSYNEQFFGPGTRLTVL.

CDR3 coding DNA: TGCGCCAGCAGCCAAGAGCCCGGGACAGGGGGGAGCACAGATACGCAGTATTTT. It codes for CASSQEPGTGGSTDTQYF. The V call is TRBV4-1, the J call TRBJ2-3, with TRBD1 identical over 11 bases. CDR1 MGHRA and CDR2 YSYEKL come from the germline V gene. V lost 0 bases to trimming and J lost 0 bases; unmatched junction nucleotides: 5. The length of the CDR3 is 18 residues.

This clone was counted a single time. CDR3 in DNA: TGTGCCAGCAGTTACTACCCTGAGACAGGGGCCTACGAGCAGTACTTC. Translation: CASSYYPETGAYEQYF. The V and J genes are TRBV6-5 and TRBJ2-7, with TRBD1 matching over 8 bases. The CDR3 is made up of 16 amino acids. V dropped 1 base and J dropped 2; count of bases not matched to a gene: 7. CDR1 is MNHEY and CDR2 is SVGAGI in the germline V gene.

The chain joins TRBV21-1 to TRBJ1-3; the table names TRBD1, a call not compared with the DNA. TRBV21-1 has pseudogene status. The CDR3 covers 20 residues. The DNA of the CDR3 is TGTGCCAGCAGCAAAGTCGTGGGGACAGGGCTCCGAAGAGTAGGAAACACCATATATTTT. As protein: CASSKVVGTGLRRVGNTIYF.

The CDR3 sequence: CAISESPRGRLGGEKLFF. CDR3 DNA sequence: TGTGCCATCAGTGAGTCGCCCCGCGGACGGCTCGGGGGTGAAAAACTGTTTTTT. This rearrangement joins TRBV10-3 to TRBJ1-4; perhaps TRBD1 as D (5 bases). The CDR3 has 18 amino acids. The ends were cut back, 0 bases at V and 7 bases at J, with 21 bases in the middle. CDR1 and CDR2 from the germline V gene are ENHRY and SYGVKD.

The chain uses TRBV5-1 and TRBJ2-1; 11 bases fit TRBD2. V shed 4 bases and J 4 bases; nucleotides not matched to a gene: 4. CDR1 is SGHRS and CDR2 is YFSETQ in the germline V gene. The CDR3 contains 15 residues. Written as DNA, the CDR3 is TGCGCCAGCAGCGAGGGACTAGCGGATTACAATGAGCAGTTCTTC. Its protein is CASSEGLADYNEQFF.

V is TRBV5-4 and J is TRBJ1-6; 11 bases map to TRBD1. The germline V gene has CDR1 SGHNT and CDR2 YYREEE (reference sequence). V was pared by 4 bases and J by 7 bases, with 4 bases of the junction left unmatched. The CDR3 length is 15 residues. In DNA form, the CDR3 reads TGTGCCAGCAGCCCGGGACAGGGGGTGAATTCACCCCTCCACTTT. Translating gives CASSPGQGVNSPLHF.

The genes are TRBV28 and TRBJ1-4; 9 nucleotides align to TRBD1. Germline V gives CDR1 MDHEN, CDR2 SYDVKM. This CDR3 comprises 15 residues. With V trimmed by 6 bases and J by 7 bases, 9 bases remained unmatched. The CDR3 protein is CASRGRQGVGEKLFF. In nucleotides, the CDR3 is TGTGCCAGCAGGGGTCGACAGGGGGTTGGTGAAAAACTGTTTTTT.

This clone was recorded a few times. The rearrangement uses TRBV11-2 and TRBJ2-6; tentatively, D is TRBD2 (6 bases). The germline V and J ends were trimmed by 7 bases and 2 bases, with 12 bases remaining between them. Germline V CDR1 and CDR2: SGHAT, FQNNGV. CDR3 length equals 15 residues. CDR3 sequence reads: CASTQPGAGANVLTF. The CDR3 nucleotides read TGTGCCAGCACCCAACCGGGGGCTGGGGCCAACGTCCTGACTTTC. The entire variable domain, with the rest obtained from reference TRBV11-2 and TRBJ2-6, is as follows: EAGVAQSPRYKIIEKRQSVAFWCNPISGHATLYWYQQILGQGPKLLIQFQNNGVVDDSQLPKDRFSAERLKGVDSTLKIQPAKLEDSAVYLCASTQPGAGANVLTFGAGSRLTVL.

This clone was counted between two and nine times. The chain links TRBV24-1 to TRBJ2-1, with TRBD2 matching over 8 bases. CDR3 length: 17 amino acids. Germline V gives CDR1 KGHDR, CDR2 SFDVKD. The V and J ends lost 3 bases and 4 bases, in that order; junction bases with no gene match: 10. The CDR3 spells CATSDGLAGLVYNEQFF. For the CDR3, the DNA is TGTGCCACCAGTGATGGGTTAGCGGGACTCGTGTACAATGAGCAGTTCTTC.